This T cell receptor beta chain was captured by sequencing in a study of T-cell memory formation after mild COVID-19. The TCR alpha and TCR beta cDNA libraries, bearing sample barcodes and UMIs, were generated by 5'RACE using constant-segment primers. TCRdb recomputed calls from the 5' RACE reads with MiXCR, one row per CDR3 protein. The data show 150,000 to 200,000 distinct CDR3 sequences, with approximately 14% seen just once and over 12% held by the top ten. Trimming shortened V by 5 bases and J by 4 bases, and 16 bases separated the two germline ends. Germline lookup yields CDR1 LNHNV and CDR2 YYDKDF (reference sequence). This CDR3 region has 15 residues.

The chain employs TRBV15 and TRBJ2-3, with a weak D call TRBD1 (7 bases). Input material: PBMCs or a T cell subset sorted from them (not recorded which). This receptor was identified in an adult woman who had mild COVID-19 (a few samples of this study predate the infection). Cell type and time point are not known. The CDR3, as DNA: TGTGCCACCAGCGGAAGACAGGGACTCGCAGATACGCAGTATTTT. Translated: CATSGRQGLADTQYF.